Below are 30 T cell receptor beta chains sequenced from a single sample in a study of CD8+ T cells in alopecia areata. The authors extracted RNA and reverse transcribed it into cDNA as the sequencing template. Generated by immunoSEQ multiplex PCR, the TCRdb table keeps only in-frame clones and is missing some. This sample carries approximately 150,000 clones, roughly 58% of them seen once, and the ten largest clones take 16%. Treatment noted: oral pan-JAK inhibitor, 5-10 mg twice daily. The specimen was CD4+ T cells sorted from blood, collected between weeks 55 and 65, from a patient treated with tofacitinib. The receptors were sampled from a human donor with alopecia areata.

The chain has TRBV12-5 and TRBJ1-2; D is unclear. This CDR3 contains 12 residues. Trimming pared 5 bases from V and 4 bases from J, leaving 8 bases between. Germline CDR1 is LGHNT and CDR2 is FRNRAP. The CDR3 DNA reads TGTGCTAGTGGTCCCCCGCCCTATGGCTACACCTTC. Translation: CASGPPPYGYTF.

This chain uses TRBV7-2 with TRBJ1-5; perhaps TRBD1 as D (6 bases). Germline CDR1 is SGHTA and CDR2 is FQGNSA. V lost 5 bases, J lost 4 bases, and 15 bases lay in between. CDR3 length equals 15 residues. This CDR3 reads CASSLRGQKNQPQHF. CDR3 coding DNA: TGTGCCAGCAGCCTCCGCGGACAGAAAAATCAGCCCCAGCATTTT.

The chain carries TRBV5-1 and TRBJ2-1; perhaps D is TRBD1 or TRBD2 (6 bases each). The CDR3 is 14 amino acids. Trimming removed 4 bases from V and 9 bases from J, with 17 bases in between. The germline gives CDR1 SGHRS, CDR2 YFSETQ. Here the CDR3 reads CASSLEIQGGEQFF. The DNA of the CDR3 is TGCGCCAGCAGCCTTGAAATACAGGGAGGTGAGCAGTTCTTC.

The table lists this clone with a count of one. The chain is built from TRBV6-6 and TRBJ2-1; D is perhaps TRBD2 (6 bases). CDR1 MNHNY and CDR2 SVGAGI come from the germline V gene (reference sequence). This CDR3 has 12 amino acids. Trimming removed 6 bases at V and 8 bases at J, with 11 bases between. CDR3 amino acids: CASRGEVDEQFF. The DNA for the CDR3 is TGTGCCAGCAGGGGGGAGGTGGATGAGCAGTTCTTC.

This sequence joins TRBV5-1 and TRBJ2-7; TRBD2 is a possible D gene (6 bases). This CDR3 is built from 14 residues. V was pared by 7 bases and J by 3 bases, with 17 bases between. Germline loops: CDR1 SGHRS, CDR2 YFSETQ. In DNA form, the CDR3 reads TGCGCCAGCTTTCGCAAGGCGGGAAGCTACGAGCAGTACTTC. It specifies CASFRKAGSYEQYF.

Details on this clone: Additional DNA sequences in this sample encode the identical CDR3. The V and J genes are TRBV5-1 and TRBJ2-7; the match to TRBD1 covers 7 bases. Trimming cost V 0 bases and J 2 bases; bases outside gene matches: 5. Germline lookup yields CDR1 SGHRS and CDR2 YFSETQ. This CDR3 has 15 amino acids. The CDR3 nucleotides are TGCGCCAGCAGCTTGGGGGACAGAGAAACCTACGAGCAGTACTTC. Amino acids: CASSLGDRETYEQYF.

About this clone: Other DNA sequences in this sample translate to the same CDR3. This chain joins TRBV5-1 and TRBJ1-6; TRBD1 agrees at 7 bases. Germline CDR1 and CDR2: SGHRS and YFSETQ. The V segment lost 2 bases and the J segment 5 bases; nucleotides outside the gene matches: 4. This CDR3 spans 15 amino acids. The CDR3 loop is CASSFSGTDNSPLHF. In DNA form, the CDR3 reads TGCGCCAGCAGCTTTTCCGGGACAGATAATTCACCCCTCCACTTT. The full variable domain, in which reference TRBV5-1 and TRBJ1-6 provide the parts outside the CDR3, is KAGVTQTPRYLIKTRGQQVTLSCSPISGHRSVSWYQQTPGQGLQFLFEYFSETQRNKGNFPGRFSGRQFSNSRSEMNVSTLELGDSALYLCASSFSGTDNSPLHFGNGTRLTVT.

The chain carries TRBV7-2 and TRBJ2-5; TRBD2 is a possible D gene (6 bases). The CDR3 has 15 amino acids. Per germline, CDR1 SGHTA and CDR2 FQGNSA. V dropped 6 bases and J dropped 5 bases, with 19 bases sitting between them. CDR3: CASSPPAGLGETQYF. CDR3 bases: TGTGCCAGCAGTCCGCCCGCGGGGTTAGGGGAGACCCAGTACTTC.

The J gene is TRBJ1-1, the V gene TRBV29-1; no clear D gene. The CDR3 totals 13 residues. V was shortened by 7 bases and J by 4 bases, with 16 bases between the two germline ends. Germline V lookup: CDR1 SQVTM, CDR2 ANQGSEA. This CDR3 is CSARGLQPTEAFF. The CDR3 DNA follows: TGCAGCGCCCGTGGGTTGCAGCCCACTGAAGCTTTCTTT.

The chain recombines TRBV5-1 with TRBJ2-5; perhaps TRBD1 as D (6 bases). This CDR3 has 14 residues. Trimming removed 4 bases from V and 5 bases from J, with 15 bases in between. Germline V lookup: CDR1 SGHRS, CDR2 YFSETQ. DNA for the CDR3: TGCGCCAGCAGCCCGAGGGGGAGATCGGAGACCCAGTACTTC. It encodes CASSPRGRSETQYF.

This clone was seen only a few times. CDR3 region: CASSVSGGVDIQYF. The CDR3 DNA follows: TGCGCCAGCAGCGTAAGCGGGGGGGTGGACATTCAGTACTTC. The chain combines TRBV5-1 with TRBJ2-4; the match to TRBD2 covers 10 bases. Germline CDR1 SGHRS, CDR2 YFSETQ. This CDR3 has 14 amino acids. Trimming took 4 bases from V and 8 from J; bases not matched to a gene: 6.

This clone came up a few times. Within the sample, other DNA sequences also encode this same CDR3. J is TRBJ1-3 and V is TRBV29-1; 9 positions match TRBD1. The V segment lost 4 bases and the J segment 2 bases; nucleotides outside the gene matches: 3. This CDR3 has 14 amino acids. CDR1 is SQVTM, CDR2 ANQGSEA, per germline. The CDR3 DNA follows: TGCAGCGTTGGGGACAGGGCAACTGGAAACACCATATATTTT. This gives the protein CSVGDRATGNTIYF.

The chain links TRBV10-1 to TRBJ2-1; D unresolved. V lost 10 bases and J lost 3, with 10 bases in between. Germline CDR1 WNHNN, CDR2 SYGVQD (reference sequence). This CDR3 has 12 amino acids. This CDR3 is CATSDNYNEQFF. CDR3 bases: TGCGCCACCTCAGACAACTACAATGAGCAGTTCTTC.

The chain is built from TRBV5-6 and TRBJ1-2; D gene ambiguous. V was clipped by 4 bases and J by 0 bases, with 13 bases between them. The CDR3 is 15 residues long. Germline CDR1 is SGHDT and CDR2 is YYEEEE. CDR3 in DNA: TGTGCCAGCAGCCCCATGACGCCAGCTAACTATGGCTACACCTTC. This translates into CASSPMTPANYGYTF.

This clone was counted between two and nine times. The chain uses TRBV9 and TRBJ2-7, with D possibly matching TRBD2 (5 bases). The CDR3 is 14 residues long. The V gene's germline CDR1 is SGDLS and CDR2 YYNGEE. V was trimmed by 0 bases and J by 6 bases, leaving 13 bases between them. The CDR3 sequence: CASSVGLSGFEQYF. For the CDR3, the DNA is TGTGCCAGCAGCGTAGGCTTGTCGGGATTCGAGCAGTACTTC.

The chain combines TRBV30 with TRBJ1-1; perhaps TRBD1 as D (5 bases). This CDR3 spans 13 amino acids. The V gene lost 5 bases and the J gene lost 2 bases, with 12 bases spanning the gap. Germline assignment: CDR1 GTSNPN and CDR2 SVGIG (reference sequence). This chain's CDR3 is CAWDSKLNTEAFF. CDR3 DNA: TGTGCCTGGGACAGTAAGCTAAACACTGAAGCTTTCTTT.

The chain joins TRBV27 to TRBJ1-1; tentative D call: TRBD1 (5 bases). CDR1 and CDR2 (germline): MNHEY, SMNVEV (reference sequence). The CDR3 runs 14 residues. V was shortened by 4 bases and J by 4 bases, with 13 bases between the two germline ends. The CDR3 region has the DNA TGTGCCAGCAGTTCCGGCAGGGAGGTCACTGAAGCTTTCTTT. It specifies CASSSGREVTEAFF.

The chain couples TRBV7-9 to TRBJ2-5, with D unresolved. The CDR3 sequence is 14 residues long. Trimming stripped 6 bases from V and 3 bases from J, with 14 bases between. Germline-derived CDR1 and CDR2 are SEHNR and FQNEAQ (reference sequence). This CDR3 is CASSPTLPEETQYF. CDR3 DNA sequence: TGTGCCAGCAGTCCTACTCTCCCCGAAGAGACCCAGTACTTC.

This chain joins TRBV5-1 and TRBJ1-4, with 9 bases matching TRBD1. Germline V CDR1 and CDR2: SGHRS, YFSETQ. With V trimmed by 4 bases and J by 2 bases, 6 bases remained unmatched. The CDR3 length is 16 residues. CDR3 sequence: CASSEQGAGTNEKLFF. DNA for the CDR3: TGCGCCAGCAGCGAACAGGGGGCCGGCACTAATGAAAAACTGTTTTTT.

The rearrangement joins TRBV5-1 to TRBJ1-5, with D unclear. CDR3 size: 15 residues. Trimming took off 0 bases at V and 0 bases at J, with 7 bases between the two ends. The V gene's germline CDR1 is SGHRS and CDR2 YFSETQ. The CDR3 nucleotides are TGCGCCAGCAGCTTGGATTGGACTAGCAATCAGCCCCAGCATTTT. Residues: CASSLDWTSNQPQHF.

The CDR3 reads CASSFPLEQFF. The CDR3 nucleotides are TGTGCCAGCAGTTTTCCGCTTGAGCAGTTCTTC. The chain has TRBV27 and TRBJ2-1; unclear D gene. Trimming took 3 bases from V and 9 from J, leaving 6 bases between them. CDR3 length: 11 amino acids. Germline loops: CDR1 MNHEY, CDR2 SMNVEV (reference sequence).

This clone was observed a handful of times. Other DNA sequences from this sample encode an identical CDR3 as well. V gene TRBV5-1 combines with J gene TRBJ2-3; no clear D gene. This CDR3 is 11 amino acids long. Trimming shortened V by 4 bases and J by 4 bases, and 4 bases separated the two germline ends. Per germline, CDR1 SGHRS and CDR2 YFSETQ. The DNA for the CDR3 is TGCGCCAGCAGCCTAGCAGATACGCAGTATTTT. Its protein is CASSLADTQYF.

The chain has TRBV4-2 and TRBJ1-5; no reliable D call. This CDR3 has 14 amino acids. The V and J ends lost 3 bases and 7 bases respectively, with 13 bases between them. CDR1 and CDR2 from the germline V gene are LGHNA and YNFKEQ. CDR3 sequence (DNA): TGTGCCAGCAGCCACAACGACGGGGTCCAGCCCCAGCATTTT. Protein: CASSHNDGVQPQHF.

The V call is TRBV30, the J call TRBJ1-1, with D unclear. V was pared by 0 bases and J by 0 bases, with 11 bases between. Germline loops: CDR1 GTSNPN, CDR2 SVGIG (reference sequence). The CDR3 is 15 residues long. The CDR3 here is CAWSVNRRVNTEAFF. Written as DNA, the CDR3 is TGTGCCTGGAGTGTAAATCGAAGGGTGAACACTGAAGCTTTCTTT.

The chain employs TRBV10-2 and TRBJ2-2; 7 nucleotides align to TRBD2. The CDR3 runs to 14 residues. V shed 2 bases, J shed 5 bases, and the junction held 2 bases outside the gene matches. Germline values: CDR1 WSHSY, CDR2 SAAADI. The CDR3 DNA is TGCGCCAGCAGTGAGAGCGGGATTACCGGGGAGCTGTTTTTT. Amino acids: CASSESGITGELFF.

This clone was counted only a few times. The chain recombines TRBV29-1 with TRBJ1-2; no definite D call. The CDR3 is 13 amino acids. Trimming left V 3 bases short and J 1 base short, with 9 bases between. Germline CDR1 is SQVTM and CDR2 is ANQGSEA. CDR3 residues: CSVEKGFNYGYTF. CDR3 in DNA: TGCAGCGTTGAGAAGGGTTTTAACTATGGCTACACCTTC.

The CDR3 spells CASSVAAGTKEETQYF. In DNA form, the CDR3 reads TGTGCCAGCAGCGTAGCCGCAGGGACGAAGGAAGAGACCCAGTACTTC. The chain has TRBV9 and TRBJ2-5; D may match TRBD1 or TRBD2 (5 bases each). Germline assignment: CDR1 SGDLS and CDR2 YYNGEE. Trimming removed 0 bases from V and 3 bases from J, with 15 bases in between. The CDR3 covers 16 residues.

This chain connects TRBV2 to TRBJ2-3; 12 bases match TRBD2. Germline V gene lookup returns CDR1 SNHLY and CDR2 FYNNEI. After removal of 4 bases from V and 4 bases from J, the junction contained 6 bases not matched to a gene. This CDR3 contains 16 residues. CDR3 nucleotides: TGTGCCAGCAGTGGCGGACTAGCGGGGCGTGCAGATACGCAGTATTTT. Protein sequence: CASSGGLAGRADTQYF.

For the CDR3, the DNA is TGTGCCAGCAGCCAAGATTTGCGGGCTGGGGCCAACGTCCTGACTTTC. Its translation: CASSQDLRAGANVLTF. The chain links TRBV4-2 to TRBJ2-6; D is perhaps TRBD2 (5 bases). Trimming removed 0 bases from V and 2 bases from J, with 8 bases in between. Germline V gene lookup returns CDR1 LGHNA and CDR2 YNFKEQ. CDR3 length: 16 amino acids.

The rearrangement uses TRBV9 and TRBJ2-3, with D tentatively TRBD1 (6 bases). The V gene's germline CDR1 is SGDLS and CDR2 YYNGEE. The CDR3 sequence is 13 residues long. Deletions cut 4 bases from V and 4 bases from J, with 10 bases between. CDR3 in DNA: TGTGCCAGCAGCAACAGGGCCGCAGATACGCAGTATTTT. This codes for CASSNRAADTQYF.